The 31 T cell receptor beta chains below come from one sample, sequenced in a study of blood T cell repertoires in COVID-19. The repertoire was sequenced with immunoSEQ multiplex PCR; TCRdb's copy has only in-frame clones and lacks some. This sample has 160,000 or so clones, with around 80% found just once. Sample: peripheral blood. Receptors originate from a man between 70 and 80 years old with active or convalescent COVID-19.

Regarding this clone: One end of the junction is discordant with germline, which a read error may explain. This chain links TRBV19 with TRBJ1-1; perhaps TRBD1 as D (5 bases). Germline assignment: CDR1 LNHDA and CDR2 SQIVND (reference sequence). The length of the CDR3 is 12 residues. The chain's CDR3 is CASSSYGTGAFF. CDR3 sequence (DNA): TGTGCCAGTAGTTCCTACGGGACTGGAGCTTTCTTT.

The chain recombines TRBV28 with TRBJ2-2, with a tentative D call TRBD2 (6 bases). The germline V gene has CDR1 MDHEN and CDR2 SYDVKM. Trimming took 7 bases from V and 0 from J, leaving 9 bases between them. The length of the CDR3 is 14 residues. The CDR3 bases are TGTGCCAGCATTGCGGGGACGAACACCGGGGAGCTGTTTTTT. It yields the protein CASIAGTNTGELFF.

The chain uses TRBV3-1 (or the pseudogene TRBV3-2) and TRBJ1-4, with D tentatively TRBD1 (6 bases). Germline V gene sequence: CDR1 LGHDT, CDR2 YNNKEL (reference sequence). V dropped 2 bases and J dropped 8 bases, with 15 bases sitting between them. CDR3 length equals 15 residues. The CDR3 reads CASSQSQGNREKLFF. CDR3 DNA sequence: TGTGCCAGCAGCCAATCGCAGGGGAATCGGGAAAAACTGTTTTTT.

The V gene is TRBV3-1 (or the pseudogene TRBV3-2), the J gene TRBJ2-1; 8 bases fit TRBD2. This CDR3 has 15 residues. The germline V gene has CDR1 LGHDT and CDR2 YNNKEL (reference sequence). Trimming took 1 base from V and 5 from J; bases not matched to a gene: 4. CDR3 sequence reads: CASSQVGTSHNEQFF. DNA for the CDR3: TGTGCCAGCAGCCAAGTGGGGACTAGTCACAATGAGCAGTTCTTC.

The chain links TRBV6-5 to TRBJ2-5, with unresolved D. Trimming shortened V by 0 bases and J by 1 base, and 9 bases separated the two germline ends. Germline lookup yields CDR1 MNHEY and CDR2 SVGAGI. The CDR3 covers 15 residues. This CDR3 is CASSYSITGQETQYF. The CDR3 coding sequence is TGTGCCAGCAGTTACTCGATTACGGGCCAAGAGACCCAGTACTTC.

The J gene is TRBJ2-7, the V gene TRBV5-6, with D possibly being TRBD2 (5 bases). The germline gives CDR1 SGHDT, CDR2 YYEEEE. The CDR3 extends over 14 amino acids. The V end lost 4 bases, the J end lost 5 bases, and 16 bases lay between the germline ends. CDR3 sequence reads: CASSRGLARNEQYF. Written as DNA, the CDR3 is TGTGCCAGCAGCCGTGGACTGGCCAGGAACGAGCAGTACTTC.

Details on this clone: The same CDR3 is also encoded by other DNA sequences in this sample. The gene calls are TRBV6-5 and TRBJ2-7, with 9 bases lining up with TRBD1. V shed 5 bases, J shed 4 bases, and the junction held 3 bases outside the gene matches. Germline V gene lookup returns CDR1 MNHEY and CDR2 SVGAGI. The CDR3 spans 13 residues. CDR3 residues: CASSPDRGYEQYF. CDR3 DNA: TGTGCCAGCAGTCCGGACAGGGGTTACGAGCAGTACTTC.

The chain has TRBV28 and TRBJ2-7, with D tentatively TRBD1 (7 bases). Germline V gene lookup returns CDR1 MDHEN and CDR2 SYDVKM. The CDR3 is 14 amino acids. Trimming took 4 bases from V and 6 from J, leaving 16 bases between them. In nucleotides, the CDR3 is TGTGCCAGCAGTTGGGGCGGGACAGAGGCCGAGCAGTACTTC. Translating gives CASSWGGTEAEQYF.

The chain combines TRBV6-5 with TRBJ1-5, with D uncertain. V was cut by 1 base and J by 0 bases, with 10 bases left in between. The germline V gene has CDR1 MNHEY and CDR2 SVGAGI. The length of the CDR3 is 16 residues. In nucleotides, the CDR3 is TGTGCCAGCAGTTACTTCCAGGCGTCTAGCAATCAGCCCCAGCATTTT. It encodes CASSYFQASSNQPQHF.

This clone appeared a single time. V usage is TRBV13 and J usage is TRBJ2-7; no firm D call. The V and J ends lost 8 bases and 3 bases respectively, with 17 bases between them. The CDR3 totals 14 residues. Germline CDR1 is PRHDT and CDR2 is FYEKMQ (reference sequence). CDR3 region: CASQNREISYEQYF. DNA of the CDR3: TGTGCCAGCCAGAACAGAGAGATAAGCTACGAGCAGTACTTC.

This clone appeared a few times. The chain combines TRBV2 with TRBJ1-6, with 7 positions matching TRBD1. V was pared by 0 bases and J by 14 bases, with 4 bases of the junction left unmatched. Germline CDR1 and CDR2: SNHLY and FYNNEI. This CDR3 spans 13 amino acids. The CDR3: CASSEALRGTLHF. The CDR3 bases are TGTGCCAGCAGTGAAGCCCTCAGGGGGACCCTCCACTTT.

J is TRBJ1-1 and V is TRBV21-1; the listed D gene, TRBD1, was not tested against the DNA. TRBV21-1 is a pseudogene locus. The CDR3 loop spans 17 amino acids. The CDR3 here is CASSKGGLEFLNTEAFF. The DNA of the CDR3 is TGTGCCAGCAGCAAAGGGGGCCTCGAGTTTCTGAACACTGAAGCTTTCTTT.

The J gene is TRBJ2-1, the V gene TRBV4-3; 8 positions match TRBD1. The CDR3 extends over 14 amino acids. Trimming took 4 bases from V and 7 from J; bases not matched to a gene: 6. Germline-derived CDR1 and CDR2 are LGHNA and YSLEER. The CDR3 region is CASSRPGQGNEQFF. CDR3 nucleotides: TGCGCCAGCAGCCGGCCCGGACAGGGAAATGAGCAGTTCTTC.

This clone was observed a single time. The J gene is TRBJ2-1, the V gene TRBV7-3; 9 bases align to TRBD2. V was clipped by 5 bases and J by 9 bases; unmatched bases: 14. CDR3 length equals 16 residues. Germline V gene data show CDR1 as SGHTA and CDR2 as FQGTGA. DNA of the CDR3: TGTGCCAGCAGCCCGAGGGGCGGGAGGGCCATAGGTGAGCAGTTCTTC. Protein sequence: CASSPRGGRAIGEQFF.

The V gene is TRBV9, the J gene TRBJ1-1, with 7 nucleotides matching TRBD1. Losses at the gene ends were 7 bases for V and 0 bases for J; bases not matched to a gene: 6. The CDR3 covers 14 residues. Germline CDR1 is SGDLS and CDR2 is YYNGEE. The CDR3 is CASSSGGVNTEAFF. The CDR3 DNA reads as TGTGCCAGCTCCTCAGGGGGTGTGAACACTGAAGCTTTCTTT.

The chain is built from TRBV19 and TRBJ2-1; 8 bases align to TRBD2. CDR3 length equals 13 residues. From germline, CDR1 is LNHDA and CDR2 SQIVND (reference sequence). Unmatched junction bases numbered 4, after V lost 8 bases and J lost 4 bases. CDR3 in amino acids: CASGPSGYNEQFF. The CDR3 bases are TGTGCCAGTGGCCCTAGCGGGTACAATGAGCAGTTCTTC. Drawing the rest from reference TRBV19 and TRBJ2-1, the complete variable domain is DGGITQSPKYLFRKEGQNVTLSCEQNLNHDAMYWYRQDPGQGLRLIYYSQIVNDFQKGDIAEGYSVSREKKESFPLTVTSAQKNPTAFYLCASGPSGYNEQFFGPGTRLTVL.

This clone appeared a single time. The V gene is TRBV29-1, the J gene TRBJ1-4, with D hard to call. CDR3 length: 13 amino acids. Germline loops: CDR1 SQVTM, CDR2 ANQGSEA. The germline V and J ends were trimmed by 7 bases and 3 bases, with 12 bases remaining between them. Here the CDR3 reads CSASRSSNEKLFF. DNA of the CDR3: TGCAGCGCCTCGAGGTCTTCTAATGAAAAACTGTTTTTT.

The chain has TRBV7-3 and TRBJ2-4, with TRBD2 matching over 11 bases. After removal of 5 bases from V and 7 bases from J, the junction contained 4 bases not matched to a gene. Germline-derived CDR1 and CDR2 are SGHTA and FQGTGA. This CDR3 comprises 14 residues. The CDR3 DNA sequence: TGTGCCAGCAGCGCGACTAGCGGGAACAACATTCAGTACTTC. Translation gives CASSATSGNNIQYF.

The rearrangement joins TRBV10-2 to TRBJ2-3, with 10 bases lining up with TRBD2. J was trimmed by 5 bases and V by 7 bases; bases with no gene match: 9. Germline lookup yields CDR1 WSHSY and CDR2 SAAADI. This CDR3 spans 15 amino acids. This CDR3 is CASKDPAGGQDTQYF. The CDR3 nucleotides are TGCGCCAGCAAGGACCCAGCGGGGGGGCAAGATACGCAGTATTTT.

The chain has TRBV14 and TRBJ1-1; tentative D call: TRBD1 (6 bases). The CDR3 is 16 amino acids. Trimming shortened V by 1 base and J by 0 bases, and 12 bases separated the two germline ends. Per the germline V gene, CDR1 is SGHDN and CDR2 is FVKESK. The CDR3, as DNA: TGTGCCAGCAGCCAAGGGTTTGACAGGATGAACACTGAAGCTTTCTTT. The encoded protein is CASSQGFDRMNTEAFF. Full variable domain (rest looked up from reference TRBV14 and TRBJ1-1): EAGVTQFPSHSVIEKGQTVTLRCDPISGHDNLYWYRRVMGKEIKFLLHFVKESKQDESGMPNNRFLAERTGGTYSTLKVQPAELEDSGVYFCASSQGFDRMNTEAFFGQGTRLTVV.

The genes are TRBV6-2 or TRBV6-3 and TRBJ1-5, with TRBD1 matching over 8 bases. V shed 5 bases and J 4 bases; nucleotides not matched to a gene: 7. Germline loops: CDR1 MNHEY, CDR2 SVGEGT. There are 15 residues in the CDR3. DNA for the CDR3: TGTGCCAGCAGTCAAAGACAGGGGCTAAATCAGCCCCAGCATTTT. Amino acids: CASSQRQGLNQPQHF.

The chain recombines TRBV5-1 with TRBJ2-2; 7 bases agree with TRBD2. Germline V lookup: CDR1 SGHRS, CDR2 YFSETQ. This CDR3 contains 14 residues. V shed 4 bases and J 2 bases; nucleotides not matched to a gene: 2. CDR3: CASSPTSNTGELFF. CDR3 DNA sequence: TGCGCCAGCAGCCCGACTAGCAACACCGGGGAGCTGTTTTTT.

The sample holds a few counts of this clone. The chain has TRBV18 and TRBJ1-2, with a weak D call TRBD1 (6 bases). V dropped 0 bases and J dropped 7 bases, with 15 bases sitting between them. In germline, CDR1 is KGHSH, CDR2 LQKENI. The CDR3 length is 15 residues. The CDR3 DNA is TGTGCCAGCTCACCACCGAGACCAGGGGAGGGTGGCTACACCTTC. As protein: CASSPPRPGEGGYTF.

The J gene is TRBJ2-7, the V gene TRBV6-5; the D gene is possibly TRBD1 (6 bases). Germline assignment: CDR1 MNHEY and CDR2 SVGAGI. Trimming removed 5 bases at V and 4 bases at J, with 18 bases between. The CDR3 spans 15 residues. As DNA, the CDR3 is TGTGCCAGCAGTAAACAGGGCCTAATAGGGTACGAGCAGTACTTC. This codes for CASSKQGLIGYEQYF.

This clone was found a few times. As DNA, the CDR3 is TGTGCCAGTAGCGAAGGACACAATTCGATCTATGGCTACACCTTC. Its protein is CASSEGHNSIYGYTF. The rearrangement uses TRBV19 and TRBJ1-2; perhaps TRBD1 as D (5 bases). This CDR3 comprises 15 residues. The ends were cut back, 6 bases at V and 4 bases at J, with 18 bases in the middle. From germline, CDR1 is LNHDA and CDR2 SQIVND (reference sequence).

This chain connects TRBV6-6 to TRBJ1-1; no clear D. CDR1 and CDR2 (germline): MNHNY, SVGAGI (reference sequence). V lost 4 bases to trimming and J lost 0 bases, with 12 bases between them. The CDR3 has 15 amino acids. DNA for the CDR3: TGTGCCAGCAGTTTTCAGACACAATTGAACACTGAAGCTTTCTTT. Translated, it gives CASSFQTQLNTEAFF.

This chain uses TRBV6-1 with TRBJ2-7, with TRBD2 identical over 15 bases. The CDR3 contains 16 residues. Looked up from germline, CDR1 is MNHNS and CDR2 is SASEGT. V shed 3 bases, J shed 3 bases, and the junction held 3 bases outside the gene matches. The CDR3 DNA sequence: TGTGCCAGCAGTGAGGGGACTAGCGGGAGGTTCTACGAGCAGTACTTC. Encoded protein: CASSEGTSGRFYEQYF.

The rearrangement joins TRBV7-9 to TRBJ1-1; 8 bases are a match to TRBD1. Germline CDR1 reads SEHNR; CDR2 reads FQNEAQ (reference sequence). CDR3 length: 15 residues. The J segment lost 6 bases and the V segment lost 3 bases, leaving 9 bases of the junction unmatched. As DNA, the CDR3 is TGTGCCAGCAGCTTGGAGGGCGGACAGGGCGCTGAAGCTTTCTTT. This sequence encodes CASSLEGGQGAEAFF.

The chain employs TRBV27 and TRBJ2-2, with 10 positions matching TRBD2. The CDR3 runs to 16 residues. The J segment lost 4 bases and the V segment lost 7 bases, leaving 9 bases of the junction unmatched. Germline V gene lookup returns CDR1 MNHEY and CDR2 SMNVEV (reference sequence). Written as DNA, the CDR3 is TGTGCCAGCACCCCCTTTCGGACTAGCGGCACCGGGGAGCTGTTTTTT. Protein sequence: CASTPFRTSGTGELFF.

V and J are TRBV19 and TRBJ1-3; TRBD1 aligns across 10 bases. The CDR3 consists of 16 residues. V lost 2 bases to trimming and J lost 8 bases; unmatched junction nucleotides: 9. CDR1 and CDR2 from the germline V gene are LNHDA and SQIVND (reference sequence). The CDR3 region has the DNA TGTGCCAGTAGTATAATGACAGGGGGCAAAAGAGACACCATATATTTT. Translated: CASSIMTGGKRDTIYF.

The rearrangement links TRBV7-9 to TRBJ2-5, with 11 bases matching TRBD1. Germline CDR1 and CDR2: SEHNR and FQNEAQ (reference sequence). The junction had 6 bases not matched to a gene; V was cut back by 5 bases and J by 4 bases. CDR3 length: 15 residues. The CDR3 DNA reads as TGTGCCAGCAGCACCAGGGACAGGGGGGGAGAGACCCAGTACTTC. It is translated as CASSTRDRGGETQYF. Complete variable domain (other parts from reference TRBV7-9 and TRBJ2-5): DTGVSQNPRHKITKRGQNVTFRCDPISEHNRLYWYRQTLGQGPEFLTYFQNEAQLEKSRLLSDRFSAERPKGSFSTLEIQRTEQGDSAMYLCASSTRDRGGETQYFGPGTRLLVL.